This TCR beta chain derives from a study of Graves' ophthalmopathy and Graves' hyperthyroidism. Study in general: The blood sample was drawn at first diagnosis and before any treatment.

In regard to this clonotype: Antigen specificity is unknown.

RNA transcripts served as template for amplifying TCR beta CDR3 sequences. Second-round multiplex PCR came after first-round RT-PCR with HTBI primers. TCRdb reprocessed the multiplex PCR reads with MiXCR, giving one entry per CDR3 protein. The sample carries roughly 500,000 distinct CDR3 sequences, approximately 14% recorded once. Trimming removed 1 base at V and 5 bases at J, with 13 bases between. Looked up from germline, CDR1 is SGHDT and CDR2 is YYEEEE. The CDR3 is 14 residues long. Study-level results: Appearing in blood as well were most expanded thyroid clonotypes above 0.001 frequency.

The sequenced sample was blood. The chain combines TRBV5-6 with TRBJ2-7, with D hard to call. The TCR comes from a woman aged 25-40 years with Graves' ophthalmopathy. Written as DNA, the CDR3 is TGTGCCAGCAGCTTGTGGGAAGGGTTCGACGAGCAGTACTTC. Residues: CASSLWEGFDEQYF.